Only a few counts were recorded for the clone carrying this TCR beta chain. Its antigen is unidentified. The sample comes from a study of a mutant IDH1 vaccine in newly diagnosed glioma. Overall study: Patients under treatment included around 60% males and roughly 40% females and had a mean age of around 40 years.

Libraries were prepared by immunoSEQ multiplex PCR; TCRdb keeps only in-frame clonotypes and omits some of them. The sample has some 61,000 clones; around 82% are singletons. Study-wide points: Pseudoprogression apparently lacked any relation to changes in top peripheral T cell clonotypes.

The CDR3 has 14 amino acids. V was clipped by 0 bases and J by 2 bases, with 8 bases between them. The germline gives CDR1 SGHDT, CDR2 YYEEEE. Time point indicated: week 35, safety follow-up. Every single dose of the vaccine, 300 ug of mutant IDH1 20-mer peptide, came with topical imiquimod. V gene TRBV5-6 combines with J gene TRBJ1-1, with no clear D. This clonotype originated in a man aged 18 to 29 with glioma. Sequences were derived from PBMCs, sampled from a glioma patient whose treatment included an IDH1 peptide vaccine. CDR3 in amino acids: CASSLVGRNTEAFF. The CDR3, as DNA: TGTGCCAGCAGCTTGGTAGGGAGAAACACTGAAGCTTTCTTT.